This T cell receptor (beta chain) was retrieved from a study of T cell changes during pregnancy in multiple sclerosis. Profiling relied on immunoSEQ multiplex PCR, and the TCRdb table lists in-frame clones only, not all of them. The table includes 74,000 or so clones, just over 90% detected once. CDR1 is SGHRS and CDR2 is YFSETQ in the germline V gene. With V trimmed by 1 base and J by 11 bases, 7 bases remained unmatched. There are 14 residues in the CDR3. The chain employs TRBV5-1 and TRBJ2-3, with 10 bases fitting TRBD2. Material: CD4+ T cells from peripheral blood mononuclear cells, obtained before pregnancy. This receptor was taken from a female donor with multiple sclerosis, enrolled in a pregnancy study. This CDR3 is CASSLRGTSVGQYF. The DNA of the CDR3 is TGCGCCAGCAGCTTGAGAGGGACTAGCGTCGGGCAGTATTTT.